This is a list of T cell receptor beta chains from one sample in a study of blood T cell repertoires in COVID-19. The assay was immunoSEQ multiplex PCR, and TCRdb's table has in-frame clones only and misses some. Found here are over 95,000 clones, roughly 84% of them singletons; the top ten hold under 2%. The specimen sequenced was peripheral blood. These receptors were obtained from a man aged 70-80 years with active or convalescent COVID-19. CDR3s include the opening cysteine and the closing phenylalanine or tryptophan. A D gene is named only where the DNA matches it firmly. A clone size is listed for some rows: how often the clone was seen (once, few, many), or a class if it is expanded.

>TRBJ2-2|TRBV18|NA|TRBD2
TGTGCCAGCTCACCCCCGGGACTAGCAAACACCGGGGAGCTGTTTTTT
CASSPPGLANTGELFF
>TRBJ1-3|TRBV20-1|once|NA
TGCAGTGCTAGTCAAGCCTCTGGAAACACCATATATTTT
CSASQASGNTIYF
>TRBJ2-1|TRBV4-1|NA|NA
TGCGCCAGCAGCGATATTCGGACTGCCCTATCCTACAATGAGCAGTTCTTC
CASSDIRTALSYNEQFF
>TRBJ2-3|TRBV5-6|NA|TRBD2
TGTGCCAGCAGCTCGGTGACTAGCGGGGCCTCAACAGATACGCAGTATTTT
CASSSVTSGASTDTQYF
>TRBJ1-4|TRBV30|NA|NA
TGTGCCTGGAGTATGGGCAGCAAAAATGAAAAACTGTTTTTT
CAWSMGSKNEKLFF
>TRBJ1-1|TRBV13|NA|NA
TGTGCCAGCAGCATAACCTCAAGAATCAGAATGGGGCTCACTGAAGCTTTCTTT
CASSITSRIRMGLTEAFF
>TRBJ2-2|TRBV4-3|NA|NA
TGCGCCAGCAGCCAGGACAATTATGGCACCGGGGAGCTGTTTTTT
CASSQDNYGTGELFF
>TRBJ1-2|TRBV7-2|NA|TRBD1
TGTGCCAGCAGCAAGGGACAGGATTATGGCTACACCTTC
CASSKGQDYGYTF
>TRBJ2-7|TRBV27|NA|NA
TGTGCCAGCGGCATGGAGCGAGGCGGGCGTTCCTACGAGCAGTACTTC
CASGMERGGRSYEQYF
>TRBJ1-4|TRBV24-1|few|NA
TGTGCCACCAGTGAAAAGACGGGCGGACGGGGAAAACTGTTTTTT
CATSEKTGGRGKLFF
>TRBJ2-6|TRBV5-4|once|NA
TGTGCCAGCAGCTTGAAATCAGGACGGGGGTCTGGGGCCAACGTCCTGACTTTC
CASSLKSGRGSGANVLTF
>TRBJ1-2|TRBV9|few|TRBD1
TGTGCCAGCAGCGCATCCGGGACAGGGGATGGCTACACCTTC
CASSASGTGDGYTF
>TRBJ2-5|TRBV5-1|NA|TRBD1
TGCGCCAGCAGCATCGGACAGGGCCAAGAGACCCAGTACTTC
CASSIGQGQETQYF
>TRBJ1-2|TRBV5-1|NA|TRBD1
TGCGCCAGCAGCGTGACAGGGGGCGGCTATGGCTACACCTTC
CASSVTGGGYGYTF
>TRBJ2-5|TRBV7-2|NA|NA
TGTGCCAGCAGCTTAGAACTGGCTAGAGGGATGGAGACCCAGTACTTC
CASSLELARGMETQYF
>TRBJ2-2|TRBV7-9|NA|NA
TGTGCCAGCAGCCACATGACAGCCGCCTATGGGCCCACGGGGGAGCTGTTTTTT
CASSHMTAAYGPTGELFF
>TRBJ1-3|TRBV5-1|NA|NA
TGCGCCTGCAAAGTCGGGACATACTCTGGAAACACCATATATTTT
CACKVGTYSGNTIYF
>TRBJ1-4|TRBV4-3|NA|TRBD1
TGCGCCAGCAGTCGGTTTTTTGACAGGGATGCAACTAATGAAAAACTGTTTTTT
CASSRFFDRDATNEKLFF
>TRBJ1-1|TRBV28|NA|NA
TGTGCCAGCACCTACGGGGTGAACACTGAAGCTTTCTTT
CASTYGVNTEAFF
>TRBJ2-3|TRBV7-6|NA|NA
TGTGCCAGCAGCTCCCCCTACGCGGGGCATACAGATACGCAGTATTTT
CASSSPYAGHTDTQYF
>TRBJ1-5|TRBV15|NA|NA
TGTGCCACCAGCAGTCAGGAAGGCCCTAATCAGCCCCAGCATTTT
CATSSQEGPNQPQHF
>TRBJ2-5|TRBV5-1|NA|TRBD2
TGCGCCAGCAGCCCACGGACTAGCGGGGACCAAGAGACCCAGTACTTC
CASSPRTSGDQETQYF
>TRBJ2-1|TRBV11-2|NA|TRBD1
TGTGCCAGCAGCCTAAGGACAGGGCTGGGGAGTTCCTACAATGAGCAGTTCTTC
CASSLRTGLGSSYNEQFF
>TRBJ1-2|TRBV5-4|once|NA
TGTGCCAGCAGCTTGGCCCAGGGTCCTGGCTACACCTTC
CASSLAQGPGYTF
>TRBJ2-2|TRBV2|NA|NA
TGTGCCAGCACCGCCGCAACAGCGAACACCGGGGAGCTGTTTTTT
CASTAATANTGELFF
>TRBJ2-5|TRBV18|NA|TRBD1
TGTGCCAGCTCACCAGGAGACAGGGGAGAGACCCAGTACTTC
CASSPGDRGETQYF
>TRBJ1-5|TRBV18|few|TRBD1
TGTGCCAGCTCACCAGGACAGGGTATTTCCAATCAGCCCCAGCATTTT
CASSPGQGISNQPQHF
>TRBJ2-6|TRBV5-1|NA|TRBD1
TGCGCCAGCAGCGGTTACAGGGGTGGTGGGGCCAACGTCCTGACTTTC
CASSGYRGGGANVLTF
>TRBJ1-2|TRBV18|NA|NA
TGTGCCAGCTCTACCACGGGGGTTAGGGTCTATGGCTACACCTTC
CASSTTGVRVYGYTF
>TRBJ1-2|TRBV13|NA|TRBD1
TGTGCCAGCAGCACAGGACAGGGGGCGGGCTATGGCTACACCTTC
CASSTGQGAGYGYTF
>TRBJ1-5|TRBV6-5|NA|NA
TGTGCCAGCAGTTACTCCAGGAGCAATCAGCCCCAGCATTTT
CASSYSRSNQPQHF
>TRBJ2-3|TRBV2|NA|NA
TGTGCCGCAAGGGGGGGCCTCAGCACAGATACGCAGTATTTT
CAARGGLSTDTQYF
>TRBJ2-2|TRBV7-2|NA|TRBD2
TGTGCCAGCAGCCCGTCTTGGACTAGCTCTACCGGGGAGCTGTTTTTT
CASSPSWTSSTGELFF
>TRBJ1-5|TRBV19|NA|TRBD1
TGTGCCAGTAGTGACAGGGTCGGTACTCAGCCCCAGCATTTT
CASSDRVGTQPQHF
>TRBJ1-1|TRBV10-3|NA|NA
TGTGCCATCAGTGAGCTGGGGGGGCCGAACACTGAAGCTTTCTTT
CAISELGGPNTEAFF
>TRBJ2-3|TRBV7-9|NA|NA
TGTGCCAGCAGCTTAGGGACAAATTATCAGGTGGCAGATACGCAGTATTTT
CASSLGTNYQVADTQYF